The rows below give T cell receptor beta chains drawn from one sample of a study of technical replicates of blood from several donors. Some clones are missing from TCRdb's copy, which holds only in-frame ones; the method was immunoSEQ multiplex PCR. The sample lists 55,000 to 65,000 clones; 80% to 95% were seen once. The sequencing input was PBMCs. The receptors were sampled from a human donor in good health. Some clones in this sample may be carry-over from other donors' samples. CDR3s include the opening cysteine and the closing phenylalanine or tryptophan. Each record gives: D gene, V gene, J gene, CDR3 protein. The D gene is left open where the match is weak.

NA,TRBV15,TRBJ2-1,CATSSVELNEQFF
NA,TRBV6-5,TRBJ2-7,CASKARASDPYEQYF
NA,TRBV19,TRBJ2-5,CASSPGFQAVQETQYF
TRBD1,TRBV7-9,TRBJ2-3,CASSAPRLDRGTDTQYF
NA,TRBV7-6,TRBJ2-1,CASSLGGGEQFF
NA,TRBV4-1,TRBJ2-5,CASSLTREEETQYF
NA,TRBV7-8,TRBJ1-2,CASSLAGVGYGYTF
NA,TRBV20-1,TRBJ2-2,CSAATGELFF
NA,TRBV4-3,TRBJ2-5,CASSQVISQGETQYF
TRBD1,TRBV30,TRBJ1-4,CAWGTGAGEKLFF
NA,TRBV6-4,TRBJ2-3,CASSDSLGAVDTQYF
TRBD2,TRBV29-1,TRBJ2-7,CSASGTNSYEQYF
TRBD1,TRBV7-2,TRBJ1-2,CASSLDRDSLYGYTF
NA,TRBV19,TRBJ1-5,CASSIGGNNQPQHF
NA,TRBV18,TRBJ1-2,CASSPRSGENNYGYTF
NA,TRBV5-6,TRBJ2-1,CASSRGTVSSFF
TRBD2,TRBV7-2,TRBJ2-5,CASSFREGETQYF
NA,TRBV5-5,TRBJ1-5,CASSFLGGFGNQPQHF
TRBD2,TRBV7-3,TRBJ2-3,CASSLTSASGGSRLTDTQYF
NA,TRBV6-5,NA,CASSSGAYEQYF
NA,TRBV7-2,TRBJ2-5,CASSYLGGPEETQYF
TRBD2,TRBV9,TRBJ2-5,CASSVGGSGLQETQYF
NA,TRBV4-2,TRBJ2-7,CASSQELGSSGQYEQYF
TRBD1,TRBV5-1,TRBJ2-2,CASSLVRTGGNTGELFF
TRBD1,TRBV15,TRBJ1-1,CATSRTGRQPNTEAFF
NA,TRBV5-6,TRBJ1-1,CASSLQFRGPPNTEAFF
NA,TRBV5-4,TRBJ1-1,CASSGVNTEAFF
NA,TRBV6-5,TRBJ1-3,CASSYSGSSGNTIYF
TRBD2,TRBV4-2,TRBJ2-1,CASSQDLAGGPPYNEQFF
TRBD2,TRBV7-3,TRBJ2-7,CASSWHTSGRDLSYEQYF
TRBD2,TRBV19,TRBJ2-1,CASNPGGGRAFNEQFF
NA,TRBV5-6,TRBJ2-4,CASSWWQGFGIQYF
NA,TRBV4-1,TRBJ1-3,CASSQAGITTIYF
NA,TRBV5-1,TRBJ1-4,CASSLTSGAGEKLFF
NA,TRBV12-5,TRBJ2-2,CASGFGQGGVGELFF
TRBD2,TRBV6-5,TRBJ2-7,CASSLPGGGAHHEQYF
NA,TRBV13,TRBJ2-2,CASSLGVRGRTRTGELFF
TRBD2,TRBV7-9,TRBJ2-2,CASSPLAGGSNTGELFF
TRBD1,TRBV4-1,TRBJ1-2,CASSQDRTGSFGYTF
NA,TRBV6-1,TRBJ1-5,CASRREIGLQPQHF
NA,TRBV9,TRBJ2-3,CASSVDRVSTDTQYF
NA,TRBV6-1,TRBJ1-1,CASSGQLVNTEAFF
NA,TRBV6-6,TRBJ2-1,CASSLDKSSYNEQFF
TRBD2,TRBV6-4,TRBJ2-7,CASSDSKGLADYEQYF
NA,TRBV5-8,TRBJ2-7,CASSLETEQYF
TRBD1,TRBV30,TRBJ2-7,CAWSNTGTGGPRQYF
TRBD2,TRBV4-2,TRBJ2-3,CASSQGLAGGGDTQYF
NA,TRBV2,TRBJ2-2,CASSRRVDTGELFF
TRBD1,TRBV2,TRBJ1-2,CASSDRGPSGYTF
NA,TRBV15,TRBJ2-7,CATSRDLTGSYEQYF
NA,TRBV5-1,TRBJ2-7,CASSLIGGGPYEQYF
NA,TRBV15,TRBJ1-1,CATSTLPPDTEAFF